Listed below are T cell receptor beta chains from one sample, sequenced in a study of blood T cell repertoires in COVID-19. The data were produced by immunoSEQ multiplex PCR, yet TCRdb's version contains in-frame clones alone and is incomplete. Of 200,000 to 250,000 clones in the sample, about 83% are singletons; the top ten hold approximately 6.2%. Sequencing used peripheral blood. These TCRs come from a man aged 60-69 years who had recovered from COVID-19. Each CDR3 is given with its conserved first and last residue. The D gene is left open where the match is weak. Clone sizes are given selectively: once, few, many, or a class where the clone is expanded.

j_gene: TRBJ1-5; v_gene: TRBV27; d_gene: .; abundance: .; CDR3nt: TGTGCCAGCAGTTTTAGAGGAGATAGCAATCAGCCCCAGCATTTT; CDR3aa: CASSFRGDSNQPQHF
j_gene: TRBJ1-1; v_gene: TRBV18; d_gene: .; abundance: .; CDR3nt: TGTGCCAGCTCACCTCGTAACACTGAAGCTTTCTTT; CDR3aa: CASSPRNTEAFF
j_gene: TRBJ1-1; v_gene: TRBV7-9; d_gene: .; abundance: .; CDR3nt: TGTGCCAGCAGTAATCAGGGGTGGAACACTGAAGCTTTCTTT; CDR3aa: CASSNQGWNTEAFF
j_gene: TRBJ1-2; v_gene: TRBV3-1/TRBV3-2; d_gene: .; abundance: .; CDR3nt: TGTGCCAGCAGCCTACTCAATCTGAACTATGGCTACACCTTC; CDR3aa: CASSLLNLNYGYTF
j_gene: TRBJ1-2; v_gene: TRBV5-1; d_gene: .; abundance: .; CDR3nt: TGCGCCAGCCAGGACAGTTCAATCTATGGCTACACCTTC; CDR3aa: CASQDSSIYGYTF
j_gene: TRBJ2-1; v_gene: TRBV7-3; d_gene: .; abundance: .; CDR3nt: TGTGCCAGCAGCTTAAGCGGAGACTCCTACAATGAGCAGTTCTTC; CDR3aa: CASSLSGDSYNEQFF
j_gene: TRBJ1-2; v_gene: TRBV29-1; d_gene: .; abundance: few; CDR3nt: TGCAGCGTTGAAGATCGGGAGGTGCGGGGCTACACCTTC; CDR3aa: CSVEDREVRGYTF
j_gene: TRBJ1-2; v_gene: TRBV13; d_gene: .; abundance: .; CDR3nt: TGTGCCAGCAGCTTATGGGCCGGGGTCTATGGCTACACCTTC; CDR3aa: CASSLWAGVYGYTF
j_gene: TRBJ2-7; v_gene: TRBV5-1; d_gene: TRBD1; abundance: .; CDR3nt: TGCGCCAGCACCAATGGCCAGGGGGCCTACGAGCAGTACTTC; CDR3aa: CASTNGQGAYEQYF
j_gene: TRBJ2-7; v_gene: TRBV7-2; d_gene: .; abundance: .; CDR3nt: TGTGCCAGCAGCTTGGAATGGGGACATGAGCAGTACTTC; CDR3aa: CASSLEWGHEQYF
j_gene: TRBJ1-1; v_gene: TRBV11-2; d_gene: TRBD1; abundance: .; CDR3nt: TGTGCCAGCAGCAGGGACAGGGACAAAACTTTCTTT; CDR3aa: CASSRDRDKTFF
j_gene: TRBJ2-1; v_gene: TRBV7-6; d_gene: .; abundance: .; CDR3nt: TGTGCCAGCACCTTCGGTCTTGCGGGAATCGACAATGAGCAGTTCTTC; CDR3aa: CASTFGLAGIDNEQFF
j_gene: TRBJ2-1; v_gene: TRBV5-1; d_gene: .; abundance: .; CDR3nt: TGCGCCAGCAGCTTGGCCCAGGGTGCGGAGCAGTTCTTC; CDR3aa: CASSLAQGAEQFF
j_gene: TRBJ2-1; v_gene: TRBV28; d_gene: TRBD1; abundance: few; CDR3nt: TGTGCCAGCAGTCACACCCGACAGGGACACAATGAGCAGTTCTTC; CDR3aa: CASSHTRQGHNEQFF
j_gene: TRBJ2-5; v_gene: TRBV27; d_gene: TRBD2; abundance: .; CDR3nt: TGTGCCTCTAGACTAGCGGGAGAAGAGACCCAGTACTTC; CDR3aa: CASRLAGEETQYF
j_gene: TRBJ1-4; v_gene: TRBV6-5; d_gene: TRBD1; abundance: .; CDR3nt: TGTGCCAGCGGGGACAGGGCAACTAATGAAAAACTGTTTTTT; CDR3aa: CASGDRATNEKLFF
j_gene: TRBJ1-4; v_gene: TRBV5-1; d_gene: .; abundance: .; CDR3nt: TGCGCCAGCAGCTTGCCGGGGGGCACTAATGAAAAACTGTTTTTT; CDR3aa: CASSLPGGTNEKLFF
j_gene: TRBJ2-7; v_gene: TRBV5-1; d_gene: TRBD1; abundance: .; CDR3nt: TGCGCCAGCAGCTGGGGACAGGGGGGCTACGAGCAGTACTTC; CDR3aa: CASSWGQGGYEQYF
j_gene: TRBJ2-3; v_gene: TRBV28; d_gene: .; abundance: .; CDR3nt: TGTGCCAGCAGTTCCCCCCCCGTGGGCATTGATACGCAGTATTTT; CDR3aa: CASSSPPVGIDTQYF
j_gene: TRBJ2-1; v_gene: TRBV15; d_gene: .; abundance: .; CDR3nt: TGTGCCACCAGCATAGGACAGAGCTCCTACAATGAGCAGTTCTTC; CDR3aa: CATSIGQSSYNEQFF
j_gene: TRBJ2-3; v_gene: TRBV7-9; d_gene: TRBD1; abundance: .; CDR3nt: TGTGCCAGCAGCCTACGACAGGGGCAAAGGGCAGATACGCAGTATTTT; CDR3aa: CASSLRQGQRADTQYF
j_gene: TRBJ1-1; v_gene: TRBV7-2; d_gene: TRBD1; abundance: .; CDR3nt: TGTGCCAGCAGCCGACAGGGAGACACTGAAGCTTTCTTT; CDR3aa: CASSRQGDTEAFF
j_gene: TRBJ1-2; v_gene: TRBV9; d_gene: .; abundance: .; CDR3nt: TGTGCCAGCAGCCCTCGGACAGACCCTTATGGCTACACCTTC; CDR3aa: CASSPRTDPYGYTF